This T cell receptor beta chain is from a study of human T cells and chemical hapten exposure. Study-wide context: From small differences in pooled library volume came most of the variation in per-sample TCR yields.

Regarding time point: healthy volunteer bleed at 2 weeks. The study extracted total RNA from unfractionated whole blood. Many counts were recorded for this clonotype. For the library, individual cDNA molecules each received unique molecular identifiers. Authors' analysis steps: Samples ranged from 23,224 to 690,600 TCRs, with a median of roughly 93,000. TCRdb analysed the RACE reads with MiXCR anew, one entry per CDR3 protein. The V and J calls come from TCRdb's annotation, not from the publication. The data show about 130,000 distinct CDR3 sequences, approximately 9.5% seen once. Germline CDR1 and CDR2: MNHEY and SVGAGI. The length of the CDR3 is 12 residues. V was cut by 8 bases and J by 2 bases, with 7 bases left in between.

The source of this sequence is a male donor in good health. Some clones in this sample may be carry-over from other donors' samples. Sequenced material: whole blood. The chain recombines TRBV6-5 with TRBJ1-5; D remains ambiguous. This chain's CDR3 is CASGDGNQPQHF. CDR3 coding DNA: TGTGCCAGCGGCGATGGCAATCAGCCCCAGCATTTT.